These 25 T cell receptor beta chains originate from one sample sequenced in a study of tumor and adjacent non-tumor tissue in lung cancer. No cell sorting was done before RNA was extracted from the tissue. TCRbeta libraries were built with three rounds of nested PCR, modified from ARM-PCR. One entry per CDR3 protein results from TCRdb running MiXCR on the multiplex PCR reads. The repertoire holds approximately 68,000 distinct CDR3 sequences, with about 80% as singletons. Sequencing was carried out using lung tumor tissue. These receptors came from a man aged 60 to 75 with non-small cell lung cancer.

Concerning this clonotype itself: No conserved phenylalanine or tryptophan is present at the end of the CDR3, so a read error is the likely explanation. The chain has TRBV5-4 and TRBJ2-2, with TRBD1 as a possible D gene (5 bases). Germline values: CDR1 SGHNT, CDR2 YYREEE (reference sequence). This CDR3 has 15 amino acids. V lost 4 bases and J lost 6, with 16 bases in between. The CDR3 DNA follows: TGTGCCAGCAGCGTCCGTGACAGTTTAGCCGGGGAGCTGTTTTTA. It codes for CASSVRDSLAGELFL.

Comment on this clonotype: One junction end disagrees with the germline gene, perhaps due to a read error. This chain connects TRBV29-1 to TRBJ2-3, with 9 bases that match TRBD1. Germline V lookup: CDR1 SQVTM, CDR2 ANQGSEA. CDR3 length: 12 amino acids. This CDR3 reads CSVGQGGNTQYF. Written as DNA, the CDR3 is TGCAGCGTTGGACAGGGGGGAAATACGCAGTACTTT.

About this clonotype: The CDR3 carries no conserved terminal phenylalanine or tryptophan, so it likely arises from a read error. This chain uses TRBV20-1 with TRBJ1-2; the D is unclear. Germline CDR1 is DFQATT and CDR2 is SNEGSKA (reference sequence). The V gene lost 8 bases and the J gene lost 3 bases, with 10 bases spanning the gap. There are 11 residues in the CDR3. CDR3 loop: CSPTGDYGYTI. The CDR3 DNA follows: TGCAGTCCTACCGGGGACTATGGCTACACCATC.

The chain links TRBV6-6 to TRBJ1-5, with 8 nucleotides matching TRBD1. The DNA matches TRBJ2-3 better at its end, which makes the J call doubtful. CDR1 is MNHNY and CDR2 is SVGAGI in the germline V gene (reference sequence). This CDR3 region has 16 residues. This CDR3 reads CASSGRDRGDNQPQYF. The DNA for the CDR3 is TGTGCCAGCAGTGGGAGAGACAGGGGAGACAATCAGCCCCAGTATTTT.

As for this clonotype: One end of the junction fails to match germline, which may point to a read error. The rearrangement links TRBV6-5 to TRBJ2-7; tentatively, D is TRBD1 or TRBD2 (5 bases each). Germline-derived CDR1 and CDR2 are MNHEY and SVGAGI. CDR3 size: 15 residues. CDR3 nucleotides: TGTGCCAGCAGTCACGGGGCTGGGCAGGTTTACGATCAGTACTTC. This codes for CASSHGAGQVYDQYF.

A word on this clonotype: A much bigger clone sits one base away, suggesting this may be a read error. The V and J genes are TRBV11-2 and TRBJ1-6; tentatively, D is TRBD1 (6 bases). This CDR3 is built from 15 residues. CDR1 is SGHAT, CDR2 FQNNGV, per germline. V was shortened by 5 bases and J by 9 bases, with 17 bases between the two germline ends. The CDR3 nucleotides are TGTGCCAGCAGCCCCGACAGGTGGCTAGGTTCACCCCTCCACTTT. The encoded protein is CASSPDRWLGSPLHF.

This clonotype was recorded at least ten times. The chain employs TRBV11-2 and TRBJ1-2; TRBD1 matches 7 bases. The length of the CDR3 is 14 residues. The ends lost 5 bases at V and 0 bases at J; junction bases unmatched: 3. Germline CDR1 SGHAT, CDR2 FQNNGV. CDR3 sequence: CASSPGTANYGYTF. The CDR3 DNA follows: TGTGCCAGCAGCCCTGGGACAGCTAACTATGGCTACACCTTC.

Of note for this clonotype: One junction end does not reproduce the germline sequence, and a read error may be involved. The gene calls are TRBV12-3 or TRBV12-4 and TRBJ2-3, with TRBD2 matching 7 bases. The CDR3 extends over 15 amino acids. CDR3 coding DNA: TGTGCCAGCAGCTCCCTGGGGGAGGGGACTGATACGCAGTGTTTT. Translated: CASSSLGEGTDTQCF.

In this sample, this clonotype turned up once. Germline is not matched at one junction end, which may reflect a read error. The chain joins TRBV20-1 to TRBJ1-2; 7 bases align to TRBD1. This CDR3 region has 14 residues. Germline V gives CDR1 DFQATT, CDR2 SNEGSKA (reference sequence). For the CDR3, the DNA is TGCAGTGTTAGGCCGACAGGGCTCATGGGTGGCTACATCTTC. This sequence encodes CSVRPTGLMGGYIF.

This clonotype was counted only a few times. An end of the junction does not agree with germline; a read error may underlie this. The J gene is TRBJ1-1, the V gene TRBV6-5; D call uncertain. The germline V gene encodes CDR1 MNHEY and CDR2 SVGAGI. This CDR3 has 14 amino acids. CDR3 sequence (DNA): TGTGCCAACAGTTACTCGATCTGGAAAACTGAAGCTTTCTTT. This codes for CANSYSIWKTEAFF.

This clonotype was detected a few times. The chain couples TRBV28 to TRBJ1-2, with D possibly TRBD1 on 6 matching bases. The CDR3 runs 13 residues. Germline CDR1 and CDR2: MDHEN and SYDVKM. V was pared by 6 bases and J by 2 bases, with 10 bases between. The CDR3 DNA is TGTGCCAGCAGCCCTGACAGGAACTATGGCTACACCTTC. It yields the protein CASSPDRNYGYTF.

J is TRBJ2-7 and V is TRBV6-6, with D perhaps TRBD2 (6 bases). V dropped 7 bases and J dropped 6 bases, with 13 bases sitting between them. This CDR3 contains 12 residues. Germline V gene data show CDR1 as MNHNY and CDR2 as SVGAGI (reference sequence). CDR3 in DNA: TGTGCCAGCATGGAGGGTGGATGCGAGCAGTACTTC. Translation gives CASMEGGCEQYF.

As concerns this clonotype: The conserved phenylalanine or tryptophan normally closing the CDR3 is absent here, so this likely arose from a read error. This sequence joins TRBV29-1 and TRBJ2-7; tentatively, D is TRBD1 (8 bases). The germline V gene encodes CDR1 SQVTM and CDR2 ANQGSEA. This CDR3 has 15 amino acids. CDR3 nucleotides: TGCAACGCAACAAGGGGGGGACAGGATTCCCACGAGCAGTACTAC. This encodes CNATRGGQDSHEQYY.

On this clonotype itself: Mismatch with germline at one junction end may stem from a read error. This sequence joins TRBV11-1 and TRBJ2-2; weak D call: TRBD2 (5 bases). Germline loops: CDR1 SGHAT, CDR2 FQDESV (reference sequence). This CDR3 contains 14 residues. The CDR3 nucleotides are TGTGCCAGCAGCTATATTAGTGGCACCTGGGAGCTGTCTTTT. Encoded protein: CASSYISGTWELSF.

On this clonotype itself: The junction departs from the called germline gene at one end, perhaps through a read error. The rearrangement joins TRBV6-1 to TRBJ2-5; 7 nucleotides line up with TRBD2. Germline CDR1 and CDR2: MNHNS and SASEGT. The CDR3 loop spans 14 amino acids. The CDR3 protein is CASSPTSAAEIQYF. The CDR3 DNA is TGTGCCAGCAGTCCCACTAGCGCGGCAGAGATCCAGTACTTC.

With regard to this clonotype: The junction differs from germline at one of its ends, possibly a read error. The rearrangement joins TRBV20-1 to TRBJ1-4; D ambiguous. The CDR3 extends over 12 amino acids. Looked up from germline, CDR1 is DFQATT and CDR2 is SNEGSKA (reference sequence). The CDR3 DNA follows: TGCAATGCTAGACAAGAAGGAGGAAAACTGTTTTTT. Protein sequence: CNARQEGGKLFF.

To note about this clonotype: At one end, the junction sequence differs from germline, possibly due to a read error. The rearrangement joins TRBV6-5 to TRBJ1-1; tentative D call: TRBD1 (5 bases). Germline-derived CDR1 and CDR2 are MNHEY and SVGAGI. CDR3 size: 15 residues. Here the CDR3 reads CASSYSRRSGAEAFF. For the CDR3, the DNA is TGTGCCAGTAGTTACTCCCGCAGGAGTGGGGCTGAGGCTTTCTTT.

The V and J genes are TRBV20-1 and TRBJ2-2, with D perhaps TRBD2 (5 bases). Germline assignment: CDR1 DFQATT and CDR2 SNEGSKA (reference sequence). This CDR3 region has 13 residues. Trimming removed 0 bases at V and 16 bases at J, with 18 bases between. CDR3 residues: CSARDFLPGESFF. DNA for the CDR3: TGCAGTGCTAGAGATTTTTTACCCGGGGAGTCGTTTTTT.

The chain joins TRBV20-1 to TRBJ2-5; D is unresolved. The CDR3 extends over 12 amino acids. The germline V gene has CDR1 DFQATT and CDR2 SNEGSKA (reference sequence). The V end lost 5 bases, the J end lost 7 bases, and 14 bases lay between the germline ends. CDR3 nucleotide sequence: TGCAGTGCTTTAGGAGTGATGGGGACCCAGTACTTC. Its translation: CSALGVMGTQYF.

Points on this clonotype: One end of the junction does not line up with germline, which may come from a read error. The chain joins TRBV11-3 to TRBJ1-1, with 7 bases identical to TRBD1. The CDR3 contains 13 residues. CDR1 and CDR2 from the germline V gene are SGHNT and YENEEA. The CDR3 region has the DNA TGTGCCAGCAGTTATGGGACAGACATTGAAGTTTTCTTT. Amino acids: CASSYGTDIEVFF.

This clonotype was counted ten times or more. The V gene is TRBV20-1, the J gene TRBJ2-2; a possible D gene is TRBD2 (5 bases). The germline V and J ends were trimmed by 3 bases and 0 bases, with 5 bases remaining between them. The germline CDR1 and CDR2 sequences are DFQATT and SNEGSKA (reference sequence). There are 13 residues in the CDR3. This chain's CDR3 is CSARDSNTGELFF. The CDR3 coding sequence is TGCAGTGCTAGGGACTCGAACACCGGGGAGCTGTTTTTT.

The chain is built from TRBV5-5 and TRBJ2-7, with a weak D call TRBD1 (5 bases). The CDR3 is 14 amino acids. Germline assignment: CDR1 SGHKS and CDR2 YYEKEE (reference sequence). With 7 bases removed from V and 3 bases from J, the gap between germline ends came to 17 bases. The CDR3 coding sequence is TGTGCCAGCGGATTGGAGACAGTTTTCTACGAGCAGTACTTC. Protein: CASGLETVFYEQYF.

For this clonotype: The missing conserved phenylalanine or tryptophan at the end of this CDR3 makes a read error likely. V is TRBV5-1 and J is TRBJ2-1; 8 bases match TRBD2. The CDR3 consists of 16 residues. Trimming took 1 base from V and 6 from J; bases not matched to a gene: 9. Looked up from germline, CDR1 is SGHRS and CDR2 is YFSETQ. The CDR3: CASSLLAGGGGNEQFI. The CDR3 DNA is TGCGCCAGCAGCTTGCTGGCGGGAGGAGGTGGCAATGAGCAGTTCATC.

As to this clonotype: Because the CDR3 is missing its conserved closing phenylalanine or tryptophan, this is likely a read error. The V gene is TRBV6-1, the J gene TRBJ1-5, with D possibly matching TRBD1 (6 bases). Germline-derived CDR1 and CDR2 are MNHNS and SASEGT. The CDR3 loop spans 15 amino acids. Trimming shortened V by 2 bases and J by 9 bases, and 17 bases separated the two germline ends. CDR3 in DNA: TGTGCCAGCAGTGAAACAGGGACTGCCTGGGGGCCCCAGCATTCT. It is translated as CASSETGTAWGPQHS.

Details on this clonotype: A junction boundary mismatches the germline segment, possibly from a read error. This rearrangement joins TRBV6-1 to TRBJ2-2; TRBD2 matches at 7 bases. Germline assignment: CDR1 MNHNS and CDR2 SASEGT. CDR3 length: 14 amino acids. The CDR3 nucleotides are TGTGCTAGCAATGAAGGACTAGACACCGGGGAGCTGTTTTTT. As protein: CASNEGLDTGELFF.